This TCR beta chain originates from a study of blood T cell repertoires in COVID-19 (dated by TCRdb to 2019 to 2021). Context from the whole study: Samples covering the acute and convalescent phases of COVID-19 were provided by collaborators in the United States, Italy and Spain. The samples were drawn from two sources: the first 160 participants of the ongoing ImmuneRACE study, and 1,200 or so subjects contributed by 6 global collaborators. The dataset comprised deeply sampled blood TCRbeta repertoires from subjects exposed to, actively infected with, or recovered from COVID-19. Nearly every sample came with metadata listing a de-identified subject ID, COVID-19 status, age in years and sex. The material from the prospective study consisted of cDNA or gDNA derived from T cells, B-cell-depleted T cells, or PBMCs. The repertoires were released in a freely available public database intended as a resource for research on the immune response to SARS-CoV-2. Where HLA class I and class II types were available, the types were taken from metadata supplied by the sample provider, not from assay-based typing. The paper as a whole reports these results and caveats: How much clinical and demographic metadata was included differed by source and by participant, and the metadata was provided uncurated.

Worth noting for this clone: Its target antigen remains unknown. Base-call qualities are not available, and no considerably larger clone is one nucleotide away.

Germline trimming: 1 base from V, 6 bases from J; junction bases outside gene matches: 4. The CDR3 holds 15 amino acids from the cysteine to the phenylalanine. The entry retains the CDR3 DNA only, 45 bases that are in frame from base 1. According to the germline V gene, CDR1 reads SGHVS and CDR2 reads FQNEAQ. The immunoSEQ Assay, a bias-controlled multiplex PCR, was used to amplify TCRbeta CDR3 regions from genomic DNA. For the original study's pipeline: Within the assay, amplification of reference gene primers was used to estimate how many nucleated cells each sample contained. To quantify the absolute abundance of each unique TCRbeta CDR3 rearrangement, sequence reads were collapsed and filtered. For each sample, productive Simpson clonality was calculated as the square root of Simpson's diversity index across productive rearrangements. TCRdb provides this immuneACCESS table in a form limited to in-frame rearrangements. Some clones are lacking; in checked studies, under half of them reflect an unresolved V gene, and why the rest are absent is not known. V and J calls and clone size are as listed in that table; D and trimming were resolved from the DNA. This sample lists 200,000 to 300,000 clones; roughly 88% were detected once. The biggest ten clones account for about 0.64% of the sample.

Each collaborating institution followed its own protocols to collect whole blood in K2EDTA tubes. Collaborator samples were shipped for TCRbeta analysis as frozen whole blood, isolated PBMCs, or DNA extracted from either sample type. The TCR originated in a human donor in a cohort sampled during active COVID-19. The V gene is TRBV7-8 and the J gene is TRBJ1-5; 9 bases in between match TRBD1. The sample consisted of peripheral blood. The CDR3 here reads CASSLGTGGGQPQHF. The DNA sequence is as follows: TGTGCCAGCAGCTTAGGTACAGGGGGCGGTCAGCCCCAGCATTTT.